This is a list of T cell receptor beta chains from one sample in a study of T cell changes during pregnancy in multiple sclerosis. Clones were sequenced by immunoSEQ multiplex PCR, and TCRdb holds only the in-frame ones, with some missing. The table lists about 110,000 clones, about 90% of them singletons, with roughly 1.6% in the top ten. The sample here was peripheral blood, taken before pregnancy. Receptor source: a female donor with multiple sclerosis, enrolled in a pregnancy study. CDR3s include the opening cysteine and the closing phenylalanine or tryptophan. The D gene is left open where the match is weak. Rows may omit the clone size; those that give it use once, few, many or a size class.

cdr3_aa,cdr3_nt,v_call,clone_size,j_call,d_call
CASSLQTTSGSPDTQYF,TGTGCCAGCAGCTTACAGACCACTAGCGGGAGTCCCGATACGCAGTATTTT,TRBV7-2,.,TRBJ2-3,TRBD2
CASSLMRADTEAFF,TGCGCCAGCAGCTTGATGCGAGCGGACACTGAAGCTTTCTTT,TRBV5-1,.,TRBJ1-1,.
CASSSQTGGNTIYF,TGCGCCAGCAGCTCCCAGACAGGCGGAAACACCATATATTTT,TRBV5-1,.,TRBJ1-3,.
CASSLGGGLHWSSYNEQFF,TGTGCCAGCAGTTTAGGCGGGGGGCTTCACTGGAGCTCCTACAATGAGCAGTTCTTC,TRBV27,.,TRBJ2-1,TRBD2
CASSPGTSGMNTGELFF,TGTGCCAGCAGCCCCGGGACTAGCGGAATGAACACCGGGGAGCTGTTTTTT,TRBV7-8,.,TRBJ2-2,TRBD2
CASSPPGRGANYGYTF,TGTGCCAGCAGCCCACCCGGACGGGGAGCTAACTATGGCTACACCTTC,TRBV11-3,.,TRBJ1-2,.
CATSRDRGGSYEQYF,TGTGCCACCAGCAGAGATCGGGGCGGGAGTTACGAGCAGTACTTC,TRBV15,.,TRBJ2-7,TRBD2
CASSETGAYGYTF,TGTGCCAGCAGTGAGACAGGGGCTTATGGCTACACCTTC,TRBV28,.,TRBJ1-2,TRBD1
CASRRGIQETQYF,TGTGCCAGCAGGCGGGGCATTCAAGAGACCCAGTACTTC,TRBV28,.,TRBJ2-5,.
CASSKRQGRGEKLFF,TGCGCCAGCAGCAAAAGACAGGGGAGGGGAGAAAAACTGTTTTTT,TRBV5-1,.,TRBJ1-4,TRBD1
CARRGSTYEQYF,TGTGCCAGAAGAGGGAGTACCTACGAGCAGTACTTC,TRBV6-5,.,TRBJ2-7,.
CASSPTGATNEKLFF,TGTGCCAGTAGTCCCACAGGAGCAACTAATGAAAAACTGTTTTTT,TRBV19,.,TRBJ1-4,.
CAWSPPGLADITDTQYF,TGTGCCTGGAGTCCCCCGGGACTAGCGGATATCACAGATACGCAGTATTTT,TRBV30,.,TRBJ2-3,TRBD2
CASSFVANYGYTF,TGTGCCAGTAGTTTCGTTGCTAACTATGGCTACACCTTC,TRBV19,.,TRBJ1-2,.
CASTTRSGVWNTQYF,TGTGCCAGCACCACTCGGTCAGGGGTATGGAATACGCAGTATTTT,TRBV27,.,TRBJ2-3,.
CASSLIRQNTEAFF,TGTGCCAGCAGCTTAATCCGACAGAACACTGAAGCTTTCTTT,TRBV7-2,.,TRBJ1-1,.
CASSLPGDGYTF,TGCGCCAGCAGCTTACCAGGGGATGGCTACACCTTC,TRBV5-1,.,TRBJ1-2,.
CASSPGGSVNTEAFF,TGTGCCAGCAGCCCGGGGGGTTCGGTGAACACTGAAGCTTTCTTT,TRBV13,.,TRBJ1-1,.
CASSVRGALYDSDTQYF,TGTGCCAGCAGTGTCCGGGGGGCCTTATACGATTCGGATACGCAGTATTTT,TRBV6-1,.,TRBJ2-3,.
CASSYGGIAAYEQYF,TGTGCCAGCAGTTACGGGGGGATCGCGGCCTACGAGCAGTACTTC,TRBV28,.,TRBJ2-7,TRBD2
CASSEQFNQPQHF,TGTGCCAGCAGTGAACAGTTCAATCAGCCCCAGCATTTT,TRBV6-1,.,TRBJ1-5,.
CASSYSGGRAINEQFF,TGTGCCAGCAGTTACTCTGGGGGGAGGGCCATAAATGAGCAGTTCTTC,TRBV6-5,once,TRBJ2-1,TRBD2
CASSYGTGFTEAFF,TGCGCCAGCAGCTATGGGACAGGGTTCACTGAAGCTTTCTTT,TRBV5-1,.,TRBJ1-1,TRBD1
CASSPPGVVEQFF,TGTGCCAGCTCACCACCTGGAGTCGTTGAGCAGTTCTTC,TRBV18,.,TRBJ2-1,.
CASSVGTGLNTEAFF,TGTGCCAGCAGCGTCGGGACAGGTTTGAACACTGAAGCTTTCTTT,TRBV11-2,.,TRBJ1-1,TRBD1
CASSLLFGSNTEAFF,TGTGCCAGCAGCTTACTCTTTGGCAGTAACACTGAAGCTTTCTTT,TRBV11-2,.,TRBJ1-1,.